In its sample, the clone carrying this TCR beta chain was seen a few times. Its cognate antigen is unknown. The data stem from a study of T cells in Graves' hyperthyroidism and ophthalmopathy. Study-wide findings and caveats: Ophthalmopathy was told apart from stable hyperthyroidism by a 13 V-J model.

It was RNA transcripts that yielded the amplified TCR beta CDR3 regions. HTBI primers were the set used in a first-round RT-PCR of the TCR CDR3. TCRdb reanalysed the multiplex PCR reads using MiXCR and keeps one entry per CDR3 protein. This table holds 550,000 to 850,000 distinct CDR3 sequences, roughly a sixth found once. CDR3 length equals 18 residues. Germline trimming cut 7 bases from V and 2 bases from J; bases unmatched to any gene: 17. Germline V gene lookup returns CDR1 LNHDA and CDR2 SQIVND (reference sequence). The sequence derives from a woman in her forties or fifties with Graves' hyperthyroidism that later progressed to Graves' ophthalmopathy. Material for sequencing was blood. V usage is TRBV19 and J usage is TRBJ2-3, with 8 bases matching TRBD2. The CDR3 DNA follows: TGTGCCAGTAAGTCCCCCCGGGGGGGCCGTACCCCCACAGATACGCAGTATTTT. Its protein product is CASKSPRGGRTPTDTQYF.